Shown below are 8 T cell receptor beta chains from a single sample sequenced in a study of blood T cell repertoires in COVID-19. Repertoires were generated with immunoSEQ multiplex PCR, while TCRdb's copy carries only in-frame clones and drops some. This sample has about 190,000 clones, with less than 80% found just once. Sequenced material: peripheral blood. All receptors derive from a woman in her forties or fifties with acute or convalescent COVID-19.

The rearrangement links TRBV18 to TRBJ1-1; TRBD1 matches at 7 bases. J lost 6 bases, V lost 2 bases, and 9 bases had no gene match. The germline CDR1 and CDR2 sequences are KGHSH and LQKENI. This CDR3 contains 15 residues. The CDR3: CASSPEGQRIPEAFF. In nucleotides, the CDR3 is TGTGCCAGCTCACCAGAGGGACAGCGGATCCCTGAAGCTTTCTTT.

V is TRBV7-2 and J is TRBJ1-2; TRBD1 matches 7 bases. Trimming cost V 4 bases and J 14 bases; bases outside gene matches: 13. The CDR3 contains 13 residues. Germline V gene sequence: CDR1 SGHTA, CDR2 FQGNSA. The CDR3 coding sequence is TGTGCCAGCAGCTCGACAGGGAGACCCTCCTGGACCTTC. Residues: CASSSTGRPSWTF.

CDR3 loop: CASSVGGEETYEQYF. CDR3 sequence (DNA): TGTGCCAGCAGCGTAGGAGGGGAGGAGACCTACGAGCAGTACTTC. The chain uses TRBV9 and TRBJ2-7; D is perhaps TRBD2 (6 bases). Trimming removed 0 bases from V and 2 bases from J, with 12 bases in between. Germline V gene lookup returns CDR1 SGDLS and CDR2 YYNGEE. This CDR3 comprises 15 residues.

The J gene is TRBJ1-3, the V gene TRBV24-1, with 8 bases aligning to TRBD1. Trimming removed 7 bases from V and 3 bases from J; junction bases left unmatched: 7. CDR3 length: 15 amino acids. Germline V gene data show CDR1 as KGHDR and CDR2 as SFDVKD. CDR3 protein: CATRVRTGNGNTIYF. DNA for the CDR3: TGTGCCACCAGGGTAAGGACAGGGAATGGAAACACCATATATTTT.

The V call is TRBV7-2, the J call TRBJ2-7; 9 bases align to TRBD2. Germline CDR1 SGHTA, CDR2 FQGNSA. This CDR3 comprises 15 residues. V was pared by 6 bases and J by 4 bases, with 10 bases of the junction left unmatched. CDR3 DNA: TGTGCCAGCAGTCCTAGCGGGACGAGGGGTTACGAGCAGTACTTC. Protein product: CASSPSGTRGYEQYF.

The chain has TRBV19 and TRBJ1-2, with 8 bases lining up with TRBD1. J gave up 6 bases and V 8 bases, and 20 bases lay outside the gene matches. CDR1 and CDR2 from the germline V gene are LNHDA and SQIVND (reference sequence). This CDR3 comprises 17 residues. CDR3 loop: CASQTRQGTGWLDGYTF. The CDR3 region has the DNA TGTGCCAGTCAAACTCGACAGGGGACGGGTTGGTTGGATGGCTACACCTTC.

The V gene is TRBV11-3, the J gene TRBJ2-3; possible D gene TRBD1, 6 bases. The CDR3 loop spans 14 amino acids. Per germline, CDR1 SGHNT and CDR2 YENEEA. The ends were cut back, 1 base at V and 4 bases at J, with 9 bases in the middle. CDR3 nucleotide sequence: TGTGCCAGCAGCTTAGGATCAGGGGCAGATACGCAGTATTTT. This translates into CASSLGSGADTQYF. Full variable domain (missing parts from reference TRBV11-3 and TRBJ2-3): EAGVVQSPRYKIIEKKQPVAFWCNPISGHNTLYWYLQNLGQGPELLIRYENEEAVDDSQLPKDRFSAERLKGVDSTLKIQPAELGDSAVYLCASSLGSGADTQYFGPGTRLTVL.

The chain has TRBV27 and TRBJ2-7; tentatively, D is TRBD2 (5 bases). Germline V gene lookup returns CDR1 MNHEY and CDR2 SMNVEV (reference sequence). Trimming stripped 4 bases from V and 2 bases from J, with 15 bases between. There are 15 residues in the CDR3. This CDR3 is CASSSSGSTPYEQYF. The CDR3 nucleotides are TGTGCCAGCAGTTCCTCGGGATCAACACCCTACGAGCAGTACTTC.